These 8 T cell receptor beta chains share one sample of origin, sequenced in a study of cytomegalovirus exposure and HLA in healthy donors. Vbeta (60) and Jbeta (13) primers were used in the PCR. Produced via immunoSEQ multiplex PCR; TCRdb's table is partial and in-frame only. The sample gives approximately 170,000 clones, approximately 70% of which show up once; 5.4% is in the top ten. Sequencing input: PBMCs. The receptor source for this set is a woman under 30 in good health and CMV-seropositive.

In regard to this clone: Other DNA sequences in the same sample also yield this CDR3. This sequence joins TRBV4-3 and TRBJ2-3; 11 nucleotides align to TRBD2. The CDR3 length is 16 residues. Germline V gene sequence: CDR1 LGHNA, CDR2 YSLEER. Germline trimming cut 0 bases from V and 4 bases from J; bases unmatched to any gene: 3. CDR3 DNA sequence: TGCGCCAGCAGCCAAGAGGTAGCGGGGGGGGCAGATACGCAGTATTTT. It translates to CASSQEVAGGADTQYF.

The chain employs TRBV10-3 and TRBJ2-2; possibly TRBD2 for D (6 bases). Trimming cost V 10 bases and J 1 base, with 16 bases left between them. Germline V lookup: CDR1 ENHRY, CDR2 SYGVKD. The CDR3 loop spans 15 amino acids. The CDR3 region is CATPRTGGNTGELFF. The CDR3 DNA is TGTGCCACCCCGCGGACCGGGGGGAACACCGGGGAGCTGTTTTTT.

The V and J genes are TRBV10-1 and TRBJ2-5; a weak D match, TRBD2 (6 bases). The end of the DNA fits TRBJ2-7 better, so the J call may be wrong. Germline V gene lookup returns CDR1 WNHNN and CDR2 SYGVQD (reference sequence). The CDR3 loop spans 16 amino acids. CDR3 sequence: CASISKLWRAAYEQYF. The CDR3 DNA follows: TGCGCCAGCATTAGTAAGCTATGGAGGGCGGCCTACGAGCAGTACTTC.

The chain uses TRBV10-1 and TRBJ1-2; D unresolved. This CDR3 has 15 amino acids. The germline V gene encodes CDR1 WNHNN and CDR2 SYGVQD (reference sequence). Trimming stripped 8 bases from V and 5 bases from J, with 21 bases between. The CDR3 region is CASAQAGFARYGYTF. DNA of the CDR3: TGCGCCAGCGCCCAAGCGGGCTTCGCCCGTTATGGCTACACCTTC.

The rearrangement uses TRBV5-1 and TRBJ1-1, with D perhaps matching TRBD1 (6 bases). The V gene's germline CDR1 is SGHRS and CDR2 YFSETQ. The CDR3 consists of 15 residues. V dropped 7 bases and J dropped 0 bases, with 16 bases sitting between them. The DNA of the CDR3 is TGCGCCAGCCGTACAGGGTTCAATCTGAACACTGAAGCTTTCTTT. Translated, it gives CASRTGFNLNTEAFF.

The CDR3 here is CASSPGDTAYEQYF. The CDR3 DNA follows: TGTGCCAGCAGCCCCGGGGACACAGCCTACGAGCAGTACTTC. The chain links TRBV5-5 to TRBJ2-7, with D maybe TRBD1 (6 bases). Germline CDR1 SGHKS, CDR2 YYEKEE (reference sequence). The CDR3 extends over 14 amino acids. The V end lost 4 bases, the J end lost 2 bases, and 13 bases lay between the germline ends.

This sequence joins TRBV28 and TRBJ2-1; TRBD2 aligns across 8 bases. The V segment lost 7 bases and the J segment 4 bases; nucleotides outside the gene matches: 12. Germline CDR1 and CDR2: MDHEN and SYDVKM. This CDR3 is 16 amino acids long. The DNA of the CDR3 is TGTGCCAGCAATCCAGCGGGGGAACAGATATACAATGAGCAGTTCTTC. Amino acid sequence: CASNPAGEQIYNEQFF.

The chain links TRBV7-6 to TRBJ1-5; D is perhaps TRBD1 (5 bases). The CDR3 has 17 residues. Germline V gene sequence: CDR1 SGHVS, CDR2 FNYEAQ. V lost 2 bases, J lost 4 bases, and 18 bases lay in between. In DNA, the CDR3 is TGTGCCAGCAGCTTATATTTCGGGGGTCAGGCAAATCAGCCCCAGCATTTT. Protein sequence: CASSLYFGGQANQPQHF. Drawing the rest from reference TRBV7-6 and TRBJ1-5, the complete variable domain is GAGVSQSPRYKVTKRGQDVALRCDPISGHVSLYWYRQALGQGPEFLTYFNYEAQQDKSGLPNDRFSAERPEGSISTLTIQRTEQRDSAMYRCASSLYFGGQANQPQHFGDGTRLSIL.